Sequencing of this T cell receptor (beta chain) was carried out in a study of T cells in Graves' hyperthyroidism and ophthalmopathy. Study-level information: Staff took peripheral blood when the initial diagnosis was made, before any treatment began.

This clonotype was seen ten or more times. Amplified TCR beta CDR3 regions came from RNA transcripts. Carried out on the TCR CDR3, a first-round RT-PCR used the HTBI primer set. TCRdb reprocessed the multiplex PCR reads via MiXCR and lists one record per CDR3 protein. The repertoire has more than 650,000 distinct CDR3 sequences, 12% to 15% of them found once; the top ten carry around 9.6%. Germline V lookup: CDR1 MDHEN, CDR2 SYDVKM. The CDR3 extends over 16 amino acids. V trimming: 5 bases; J trimming: 2 bases; junction bases outside the gene matches: 11. This receptor was taken from a young woman with Graves' hyperthyroidism. The sequencing input was blood. The rearrangement joins TRBV28 to TRBJ1-1; TRBD1 agrees at 7 bases. The CDR3 is CASSTPTGKVNTEAFF. CDR3 in DNA: TGTGCCAGCAGTACCCCGACAGGGAAGGTCAACACTGAAGCTTTCTTT.